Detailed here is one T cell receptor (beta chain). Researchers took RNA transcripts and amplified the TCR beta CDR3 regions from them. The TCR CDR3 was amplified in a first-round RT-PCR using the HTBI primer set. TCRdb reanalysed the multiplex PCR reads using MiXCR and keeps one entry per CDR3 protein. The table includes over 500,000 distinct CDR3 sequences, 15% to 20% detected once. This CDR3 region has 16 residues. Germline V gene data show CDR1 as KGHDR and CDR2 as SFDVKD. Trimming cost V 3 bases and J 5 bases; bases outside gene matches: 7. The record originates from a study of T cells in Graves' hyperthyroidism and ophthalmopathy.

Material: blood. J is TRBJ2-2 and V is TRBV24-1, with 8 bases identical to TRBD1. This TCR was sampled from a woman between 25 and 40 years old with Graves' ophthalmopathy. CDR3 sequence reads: CATSDLKTGVTGELFF. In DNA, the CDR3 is TGTGCCACCAGTGATCTGAAGACAGGGGTAACCGGGGAGCTGTTTTTT.